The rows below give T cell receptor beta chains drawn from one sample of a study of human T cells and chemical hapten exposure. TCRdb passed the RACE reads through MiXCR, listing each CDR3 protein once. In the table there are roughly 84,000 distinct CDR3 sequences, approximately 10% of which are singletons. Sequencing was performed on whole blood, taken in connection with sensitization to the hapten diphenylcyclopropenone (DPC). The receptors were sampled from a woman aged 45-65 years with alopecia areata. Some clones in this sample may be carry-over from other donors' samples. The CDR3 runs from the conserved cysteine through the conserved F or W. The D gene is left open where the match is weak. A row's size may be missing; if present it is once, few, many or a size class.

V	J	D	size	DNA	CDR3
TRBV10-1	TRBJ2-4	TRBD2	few	TGCGCCAGCAGTGAAGGACTAGCGGAATTAGCCAAAAACATTCAGTACTTC	CASSEGLAELAKNIQYF
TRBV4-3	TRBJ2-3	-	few	TGCGCCAGCAGCCAAGAAAGGTCTAGCACAGATACGCAGTATTTT	CASSQERSSTDTQYF
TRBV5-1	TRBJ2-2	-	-	TGCGCCAGCAGCTCTAACCCAAACACCGGGGAGCTGTTTTTT	CASSSNPNTGELFF
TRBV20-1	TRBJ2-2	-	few	TGCAGTGCTAGAGACTCTACAGGGCATACCGGGGAGCTGTTTTTT	CSARDSTGHTGELFF
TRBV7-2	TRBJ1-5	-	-	TGTGCCAGCAGCCGGACAGTTAGCAATCAGCCCCAGCATTTT	CASSRTVSNQPQHF
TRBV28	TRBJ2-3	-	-	TGTGCCAGCAGTCCCCCCTCTAGCACAGATACGCAGTATTTT	CASSPPSSTDTQYF
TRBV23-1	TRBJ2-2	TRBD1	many	TGCGCCAGCAGCAGAACGGGACAGACGAACACCGGGGAGCTGTTTTTT	CASSRTGQTNTGELFF
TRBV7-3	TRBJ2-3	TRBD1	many	TGTGCCAGCAGCCCACGGACAGGGTGGGGCACAGGGGATACGCAGTATTTT	CASSPRTGWGTGDTQYF
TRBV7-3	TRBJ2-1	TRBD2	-	TGTGCCAGCAGCTTAAGGGCTAGCGGGAGGGGGTACAATGAGCAGTTCTTC	CASSLRASGRGYNEQFF
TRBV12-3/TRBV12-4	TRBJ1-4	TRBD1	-	TGTGCCAGCAGTATTGGACAGGGTGGTGAAAAACTGTTTTTT	CASSIGQGGEKLFF
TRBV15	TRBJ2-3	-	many	TGTGCCACCAGCAGAGATGGGGGAGCTCGGACAGATACGCAGTATTTT	CATSRDGGARTDTQYF
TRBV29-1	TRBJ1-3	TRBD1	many	TGCAGCGTCGAATCAGGGGGTGGAAACACCATATATTTT	CSVESGGGNTIYF
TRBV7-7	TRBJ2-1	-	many	TGTGCTAGCAGCCCCATCCAGGGGGGTAAGGGTGAGCAGTTCTTC	CASSPIQGGKGEQFF
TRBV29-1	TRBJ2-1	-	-	TGCAGCGTTGAAGCAGGGAAAAATGAGCAGTTCTTC	CSVEAGKNEQFF
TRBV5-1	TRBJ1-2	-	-	TGCGCCAGCAGCCCCGGGACATCCCAGAACTATGGCTACACCTTC	CASSPGTSQNYGYTF
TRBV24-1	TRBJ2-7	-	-	TGTGCCACCAGTGATTCGGGGACACTCTCCTACGAGCAGTACTTC	CATSDSGTLSYEQYF
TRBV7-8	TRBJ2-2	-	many	TGTGCCAGCAGCTTAGTGGCCTCCCTGGGAGGGGAGCTGTTTTTT	CASSLVASLGGELFF
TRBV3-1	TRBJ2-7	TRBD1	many	TGTGCCAGCAGCCCTTACAGGGGGACCGAGCAGTACTTC	CASSPYRGTEQYF
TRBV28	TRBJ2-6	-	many	TGTGCCAGCATAACTTACGTCCGCTCTGGGGCCAACGTCCTGACTTTC	CASITYVRSGANVLTF
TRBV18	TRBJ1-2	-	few	TGTGCCAGCTCACCATCCCGATACTATGGCTACACCTTC	CASSPSRYYGYTF
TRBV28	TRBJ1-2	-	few	TGTGCCAGCAGCGTAGGACATGTTAAATCAAGTGGCTACACCTTC	CASSVGHVKSSGYTF
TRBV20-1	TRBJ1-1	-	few	TGCAGTGCTAGAACCGGCGGGATACGGAACACTGAAGCTTTCTTT	CSARTGGIRNTEAFF
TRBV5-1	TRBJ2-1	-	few	TGCGCCAGCAGCTTGGAGGCAGGTCCCTACAATGAGCAGTTCTTC	CASSLEAGPYNEQFF
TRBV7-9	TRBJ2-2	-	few	TGTGCCAGCAGCTTCCGCGGACAGTTCACCGGGGAGCTGTTTTTT	CASSFRGQFTGELFF
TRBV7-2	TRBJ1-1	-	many	TGTGCCAGCAGCTTAGCCGCGAGAAACACTGAAGCTTTCTTT	CASSLAARNTEAFF
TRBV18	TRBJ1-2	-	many	TGTGCCAGCTCTCCACGACAGGCCCTATATGGCTACACCTTC	CASSPRQALYGYTF
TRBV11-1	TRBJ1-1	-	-	TGTGCCAGCACCTCAGAGACGGACACTGAAGCTTTCTTT	CASTSETDTEAFF
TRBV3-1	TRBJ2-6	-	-	TGTGCCAGCAGCACCCGACGGATCTCTGGGGCCAACGTCCTGACTTTC	CASSTRRISGANVLTF
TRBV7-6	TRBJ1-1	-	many	TGTGCCAGCAGCTTAGCGTCACCTGGGGTGAACACTGAAGCTTTCTTT	CASSLASPGVNTEAFF
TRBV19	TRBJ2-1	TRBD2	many	TGTGCCAGTAGAAAGGGACTAGGAGGCGATGAGCAGTTCTTC	CASRKGLGGDEQFF
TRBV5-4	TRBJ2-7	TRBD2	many	TGTGCCAGCAGCTTAGGAGGGAGGGCTTTTTCCTACGAGCAGTACTTC	CASSLGGRAFSYEQYF
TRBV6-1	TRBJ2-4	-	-	TGTGCCAGCACCTTGACCCTGGGCGCCAAAAACATTCAGTACTTC	CASTLTLGAKNIQYF
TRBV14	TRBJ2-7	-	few	TGTGCCAGCAGCCAAGTACAGAGCTCCTACGAGCAGTACTTC	CASSQVQSSYEQYF
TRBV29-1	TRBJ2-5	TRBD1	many	TGCAGCGTCACAGGGGCAGAGACCCAGTACTTC	CSVTGAETQYF
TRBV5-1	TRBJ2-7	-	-	TGCGCCAGCAGCTTGGAATACGAGCAGTACTTC	CASSLEYEQYF
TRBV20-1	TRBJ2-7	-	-	TGCAGTGCTAGACGTCGCCAGGGGACCTACGAGCAGTACTTC	CSARRRQGTYEQYF
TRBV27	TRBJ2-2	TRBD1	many	TGTGCCAGCAGCCGTGACAGGGGGCTGTTCACCGGGGAGCTGTTTTTT	CASSRDRGLFTGELFF
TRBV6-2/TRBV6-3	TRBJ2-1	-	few	TGTGCCAGCGGTAGGGCAGTCTCCCATAACTCCTACAATGAGCAGTTCTTC	CASGRAVSHNSYNEQFF
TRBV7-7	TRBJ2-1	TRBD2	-	TGTGCTAGCAGCTTACGGGAGGGCTCCTACAATGAGCAGTTCTTC	CASSLREGSYNEQFF
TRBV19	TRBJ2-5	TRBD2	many	TGTGCCAGTACCCCAACAACTAGCGGGTGGGAGACCCAGTACTTC	CASTPTTSGWETQYF
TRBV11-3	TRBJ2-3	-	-	TGTGCCAGCAGCTGGGCTTCGGCCTCCGCGCAGTATTTT	CASSWASASAQYF